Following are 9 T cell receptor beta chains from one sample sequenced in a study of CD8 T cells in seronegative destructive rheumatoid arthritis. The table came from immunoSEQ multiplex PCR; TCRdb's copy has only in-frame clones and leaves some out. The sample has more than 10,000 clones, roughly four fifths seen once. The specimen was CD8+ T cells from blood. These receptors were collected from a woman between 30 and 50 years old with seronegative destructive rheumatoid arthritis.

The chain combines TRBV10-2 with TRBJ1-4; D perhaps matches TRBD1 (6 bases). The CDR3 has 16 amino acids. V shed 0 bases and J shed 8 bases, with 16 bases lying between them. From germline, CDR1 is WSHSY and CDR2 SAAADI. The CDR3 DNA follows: TGCGCCAGCAGTGAGTCCTACAGGGCACCTGGCGAAAAACTGTTTTTT. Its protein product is CASSESYRAPGEKLFF.

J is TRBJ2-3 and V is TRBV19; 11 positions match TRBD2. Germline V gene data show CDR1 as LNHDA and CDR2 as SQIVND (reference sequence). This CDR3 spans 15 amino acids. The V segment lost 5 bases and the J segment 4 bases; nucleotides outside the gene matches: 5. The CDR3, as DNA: TGTGCCAGTAGTCAACTAGCGGGGGCCTCAGATACGCAGTATTTT. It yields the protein CASSQLAGASDTQYF.

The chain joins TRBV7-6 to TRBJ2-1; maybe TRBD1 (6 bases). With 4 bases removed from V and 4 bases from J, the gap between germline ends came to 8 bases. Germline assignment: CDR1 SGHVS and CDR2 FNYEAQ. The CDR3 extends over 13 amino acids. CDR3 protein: CASSSTGYNEQFF. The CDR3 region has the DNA TGTGCCAGCAGCTCGACAGGTTACAATGAGCAGTTCTTC.

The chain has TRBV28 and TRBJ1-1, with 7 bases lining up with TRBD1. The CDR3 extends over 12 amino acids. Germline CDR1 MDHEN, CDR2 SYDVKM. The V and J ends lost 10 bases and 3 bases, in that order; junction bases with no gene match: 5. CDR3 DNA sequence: TGTGCCACCGATACAGGGGACACTGAAGCTTTCTTT. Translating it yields CATDTGDTEAFF. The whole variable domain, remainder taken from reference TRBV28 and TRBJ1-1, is DVKVTQSSRYLVKRTGEKVFLECVQDMDHENMFWYRQDPGLGLRLIYFSYDVKMKEKGDIPEGYSVSREKKERFSLILESASTNQTSMYLCATDTGDTEAFFGQGTRLTVV.

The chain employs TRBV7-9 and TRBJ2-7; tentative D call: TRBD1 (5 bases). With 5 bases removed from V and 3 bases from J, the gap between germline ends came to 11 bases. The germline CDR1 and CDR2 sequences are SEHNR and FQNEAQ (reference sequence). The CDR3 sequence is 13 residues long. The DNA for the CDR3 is TGTGCCAGCAGCGCCGGACATAGCTACGAGCAGTACTTC. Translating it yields CASSAGHSYEQYF.

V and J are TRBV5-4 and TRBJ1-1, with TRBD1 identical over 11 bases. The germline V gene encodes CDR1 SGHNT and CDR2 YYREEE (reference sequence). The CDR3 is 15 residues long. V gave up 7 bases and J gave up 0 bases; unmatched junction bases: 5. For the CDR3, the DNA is TGTGCCAGCCGGGACAGGGGGAGTATGAACACTGAAGCTTTCTTT. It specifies CASRDRGSMNTEAFF.

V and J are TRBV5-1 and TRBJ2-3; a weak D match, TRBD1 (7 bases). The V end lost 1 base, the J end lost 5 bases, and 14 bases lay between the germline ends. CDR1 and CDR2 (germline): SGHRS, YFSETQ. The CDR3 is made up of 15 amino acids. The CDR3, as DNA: TGCGCCAGCAGCTTGTTTCTCCAGGGGGGAGATACGCAGTATTTT. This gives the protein CASSLFLQGGDTQYF.

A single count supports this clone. The CDR3 region has the DNA TGTGCCAGCGACGGGGGGACGACTTACAATGAGCAGTTCTTC. Translating it yields CASDGGTTYNEQFF. This chain joins TRBV2 and TRBJ2-1, with TRBD2 matching 7 bases. Germline-derived CDR1 and CDR2 are SNHLY and FYNNEI. The CDR3 runs to 14 residues. After removal of 8 bases from V and 4 bases from J, the junction contained 8 bases not matched to a gene.

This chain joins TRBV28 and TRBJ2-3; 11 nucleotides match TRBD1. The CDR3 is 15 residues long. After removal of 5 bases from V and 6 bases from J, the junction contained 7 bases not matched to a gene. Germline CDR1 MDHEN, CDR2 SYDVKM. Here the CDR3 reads CASSPSGTGGDTQYF. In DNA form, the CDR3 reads TGTGCCAGCAGTCCGTCGGGGACAGGGGGGGATACGCAGTATTTT.